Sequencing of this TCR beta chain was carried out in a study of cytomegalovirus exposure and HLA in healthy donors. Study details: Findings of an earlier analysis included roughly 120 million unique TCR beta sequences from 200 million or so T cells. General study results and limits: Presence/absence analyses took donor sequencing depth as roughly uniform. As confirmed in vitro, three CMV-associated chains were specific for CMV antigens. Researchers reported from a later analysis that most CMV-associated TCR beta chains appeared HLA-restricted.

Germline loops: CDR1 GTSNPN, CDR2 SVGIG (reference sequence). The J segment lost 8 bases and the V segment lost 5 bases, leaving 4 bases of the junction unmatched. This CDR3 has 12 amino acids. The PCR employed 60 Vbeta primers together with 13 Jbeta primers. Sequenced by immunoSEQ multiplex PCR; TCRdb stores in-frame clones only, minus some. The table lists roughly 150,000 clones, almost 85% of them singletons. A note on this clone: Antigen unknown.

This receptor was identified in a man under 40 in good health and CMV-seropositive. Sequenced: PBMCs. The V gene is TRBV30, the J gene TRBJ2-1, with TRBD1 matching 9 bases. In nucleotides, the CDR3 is TGTGCCTGGGGGACAGGGAGAGATGAGCAGTTCTTC. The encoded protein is CAWGTGRDEQFF.